A selection of T cell receptor beta chains follows, all from one sample in a study of blood T cell repertoires in COVID-19. Sequencing was performed with immunoSEQ multiplex PCR; in TCRdb, only in-frame clones are kept and a portion is missing. The profile covers more than 200,000 clones, with approximately 90% appearing a single time and approximately 6.1% taken by the ten largest. Source material: peripheral blood. The origin of the receptors is a man of 80 years or more with acute or convalescent COVID-19. Each CDR3 is given with its conserved first and last residue. A D gene is named only where the DNA matches it firmly. The size of a clone is reported for some rows only, either as once, few or many, or as a class for expanded clones.

j_gene: TRBJ2-7
abundance: -
v_gene: TRBV7-3
d_gene: TRBD1
CDR3aa: CASSWTGDNYEQYF

j_gene: TRBJ1-1
abundance: -
v_gene: TRBV7-9
d_gene: TRBD1
CDR3aa: CASSDIGARGPEAFF

j_gene: TRBJ2-1
abundance: -
v_gene: TRBV10-3
d_gene: TRBD2
CDR3aa: CAISESAGTSANEQFF

j_gene: TRBJ2-5
abundance: -
v_gene: TRBV5-6
d_gene: TRBD1
CDR3aa: CASRRTGGGETQYF

j_gene: TRBJ2-3
abundance: -
v_gene: TRBV6-6
d_gene: -
CDR3aa: CASRDSASTDTQYF

j_gene: TRBJ1-2
abundance: -
v_gene: TRBV28
d_gene: TRBD1
CDR3aa: CASSGGTGGDYGYTF

j_gene: TRBJ2-5
abundance: once
v_gene: TRBV7-8
d_gene: TRBD2
CDR3aa: CASSPGTILQETQYF

j_gene: TRBJ2-1
abundance: -
v_gene: TRBV19
d_gene: -
CDR3aa: CASSSIQGEQFF

j_gene: TRBJ2-1
abundance: -
v_gene: TRBV19
d_gene: -
CDR3aa: CATEPPGSSYNEQFF

j_gene: TRBJ2-3
abundance: -
v_gene: TRBV5-1
d_gene: TRBD2
CDR3aa: CASSLQGNTGGDTQYF

j_gene: TRBJ2-3
abundance: -
v_gene: TRBV5-4
d_gene: TRBD2
CDR3aa: CASSLAKTSGWSTDTQYF

j_gene: TRBJ2-5
abundance: -
v_gene: TRBV9
d_gene: -
CDR3aa: CASSVDTWPQETQYF

j_gene: TRBJ2-7
abundance: few
v_gene: TRBV4-2
d_gene: TRBD2
CDR3aa: CASSQVSSGRHSYEQYF

j_gene: TRBJ2-5
abundance: -
v_gene: TRBV6-2/TRBV6-3
d_gene: -
CDR3aa: CASSLRTTQETQYF

j_gene: TRBJ1-1
abundance: -
v_gene: TRBV30
d_gene: -
CDR3aa: CAWIRQGNTEAFF

j_gene: TRBJ2-3
abundance: few
v_gene: TRBV6-5
d_gene: -
CDR3aa: CASRNTGNTQYF

j_gene: TRBJ1-6
abundance: -
v_gene: TRBV27
d_gene: -
CDR3aa: CASREENSPLHF

j_gene: TRBJ2-3
abundance: -
v_gene: TRBV15
d_gene: TRBD1
CDR3aa: CATSRDLGQAATDTQYF

j_gene: TRBJ1-5
abundance: -
v_gene: TRBV2
d_gene: TRBD1
CDR3aa: CASRDWDRGKNQPQHF

j_gene: TRBJ2-6
abundance: -
v_gene: TRBV6-2/TRBV6-3
d_gene: TRBD1
CDR3aa: CASRPGQGSGANVLTF

j_gene: TRBJ2-2
abundance: -
v_gene: TRBV2
d_gene: TRBD2
CDR3aa: CASSPGTTNTGELFF

j_gene: TRBJ1-4
abundance: -
v_gene: TRBV15
d_gene: -
CDR3aa: CATSRAAPVGEKLFF

j_gene: TRBJ2-3
abundance: -
v_gene: TRBV5-1
d_gene: -
CDR3aa: CASSLGPGDSTDTQYF

j_gene: TRBJ2-1
abundance: once
v_gene: TRBV7-2
d_gene: -
CDR3aa: CASSPGTGGPSYNEQFF

j_gene: TRBJ2-6
abundance: -
v_gene: TRBV6-5
d_gene: -
CDR3aa: CASSYRGSGANVLTF

j_gene: TRBJ2-1
abundance: few
v_gene: TRBV6-5
d_gene: -
CDR3aa: CASEGRRNNNEQFF

j_gene: TRBJ1-1
abundance: -
v_gene: TRBV24-1
d_gene: TRBD1
CDR3aa: CATSRQGGTEAFF

j_gene: TRBJ2-1
abundance: -
v_gene: TRBV18
d_gene: -
CDR3aa: CASSPFGGSSYNEQFF

j_gene: TRBJ1-5
abundance: -
v_gene: TRBV2
d_gene: -
CDR3aa: CASSTTQPQHF

j_gene: TRBJ1-2
abundance: -
v_gene: TRBV7-2
d_gene: -
CDR3aa: CASSLDWTTGYTF

j_gene: TRBJ2-5
abundance: -
v_gene: TRBV5-4
d_gene: -
CDR3aa: CASSLDAGFGQETQYF

j_gene: TRBJ1-2
abundance: -
v_gene: TRBV7-8
d_gene: -
CDR3aa: CASSSTGTPYGYTF

j_gene: TRBJ2-2
abundance: -
v_gene: TRBV4-1
d_gene: TRBD1
CDR3aa: CASSQIFGATGAGELFF

j_gene: TRBJ2-1
abundance: -
v_gene: TRBV20-1
d_gene: -
CDR3aa: CSARSHEQFF

j_gene: TRBJ1-5
abundance: -
v_gene: TRBV6-1
d_gene: TRBD1
CDR3aa: CASSGRDRGSYQPQHF

j_gene: TRBJ1-1
abundance: -
v_gene: TRBV27
d_gene: TRBD1
CDR3aa: CASSPYRGYTEAFF

j_gene: TRBJ2-7
abundance: -
v_gene: TRBV27
d_gene: -
CDR3aa: CASGSTGAHEQYF

j_gene: TRBJ2-2
abundance: -
v_gene: TRBV7-3
d_gene: -
CDR3aa: CASSLAGENTGELFF

j_gene: TRBJ2-1
abundance: -
v_gene: TRBV3-1/TRBV3-2
d_gene: TRBD2
CDR3aa: CASSQGLLAGSEQFF

j_gene: TRBJ2-2
abundance: -
v_gene: TRBV9
d_gene: -
CDR3aa: CASSLGQKNTGELFF

j_gene: TRBJ2-2
abundance: -
v_gene: TRBV6-2/TRBV6-3
d_gene: -
CDR3aa: CASSPSLNTGELFF